The 25 T cell receptor beta chains below were found in one sample sequenced in a study of beta chain features in type 1 diabetes. Study outcomes and limitations: Moderate but significant shortening of TCRB CDR3s was recorded in all four CD4+ subsets from Type 1 diabetes patients.

Their recognized antigens are unknown. The authors reverse transcribed all of the isolated RNA, so sequencing captured expressed TCRB transcripts. Clones were read by immunoSEQ multiplex PCR, and TCRdb kept only the in-frame ones, dropping some. The data show about 250,000 clones, about a tenth seen once. Sequencing used naive CD4+ T cells from blood. The source of these receptors is a man in his thirties or forties with type 1 diabetes.

A few counts support this clone. V and J are TRBV5-4 and TRBJ1-6; possibly TRBD1 for D (6 bases). The germline gives CDR1 SGHNT, CDR2 YYREEE (reference sequence). The CDR3 is made up of 14 amino acids. Trimming removed 4 bases from V and 6 bases from J, with 11 bases in between. The CDR3 loop is CASSRDISNSPLHF. The CDR3 nucleotides are TGTGCCAGCAGCCGGGACATCTCTAATTCACCCCTCCACTTT. The full variable domain, with the rest looked up from reference TRBV5-4 and TRBJ1-6, is ETGVTQSPTHLIKTRGQQVTLRCSSQSGHNTVSWYQQALGQGPQFIFQYYREEENGRGNFPPRFSGLQFPNYSSELNVNALELDDSALYLCASSRDISNSPLHFGNGTRLTVT.

This clone was observed a handful of times. The chain couples TRBV7-2 to TRBJ2-7; TRBD2 agrees at 9 bases. Germline CDR1 and CDR2: SGHTA and FQGNSA. The trim removed 6 bases at V and 0 bases at J, leaving 6 bases unmatched. The length of the CDR3 is 15 residues. This chain's CDR3 is CASSWSGGSSYEQYF. The CDR3 DNA reads TGTGCCAGCAGTTGGAGCGGGGGGAGCTCCTACGAGCAGTACTTC.

Only a few counts were recorded for this clone. This chain's CDR3 is CASSVAGNTGELFF. In DNA form, the CDR3 reads TGTGCCAGCAGCGTAGCAGGGAACACCGGGGAGCTGTTTTTT. The chain joins TRBV9 to TRBJ2-2, with no clear D. The CDR3 totals 14 residues. Germline assignment: CDR1 SGDLS and CDR2 YYNGEE. Trimming cost V 0 bases and J 1 base, with 4 bases left between them.

In this sample, this clone turned up a few times. The chain employs TRBV7-9 and TRBJ2-7, with unresolved D. The CDR3 totals 14 residues. With 1 base removed from V and 3 bases from J, the gap between germline ends came to 10 bases. Per germline, CDR1 SEHNR and CDR2 FQNEAQ (reference sequence). CDR3 loop: CASSLGAGNYEQYF. CDR3 sequence (DNA): TGTGCCAGCAGCTTAGGGGCCGGAAACTACGAGCAGTACTTC.

The rearrangement links TRBV7-9 to TRBJ1-1, with 7 bases lining up with TRBD1. J was trimmed by 0 bases and V by 8 bases; bases with no gene match: 9. The CDR3 loop spans 15 amino acids. Germline-derived CDR1 and CDR2 are SEHNR and FQNEAQ (reference sequence). The CDR3 region is CASGEDRAMNTEAFF. The CDR3, as DNA: TGTGCCAGCGGGGAAGACAGGGCAATGAACACTGAAGCTTTCTTT.

This rearrangement joins TRBV19 to TRBJ2-3; TRBD1 agrees at 12 bases. The trim removed 5 bases at V and 4 bases at J, leaving 7 bases unmatched. Germline V gene lookup returns CDR1 LNHDA and CDR2 SQIVND (reference sequence). The CDR3 totals 16 residues. CDR3 in amino acids: CASSRPGTGGADTQYF. CDR3 DNA sequence: TGTGCCAGTAGTCGCCCTGGGACAGGGGGCGCAGATACGCAGTATTTT. The entire variable domain, with the rest obtained from reference TRBV19 and TRBJ2-3, is as follows: DGGITQSPKYLFRKEGQNVTLSCEQNLNHDAMYWYRQDPGQGLRLIYYSQIVNDFQKGDIAEGYSVSREKKESFPLTVTSAQKNPTAFYLCASSRPGTGGADTQYFGPGTRLTVL.

J is TRBJ2-7 and V is TRBV27; D unresolved. Germline assignment: CDR1 MNHEY and CDR2 SMNVEV (reference sequence). This CDR3 is built from 14 residues. V gave up 1 base and J gave up 2 bases, with 9 bases separating them. Here the CDR3 DNA reads TGTGCCAGCAGTTTATTGGGCAGTCCCTACGAGCAGTACTTC. Translated: CASSLLGSPYEQYF.

This clone was recorded a few times. The chain joins TRBV15 to TRBJ2-5; possible D gene TRBD2, 5 bases. The germline V gene has CDR1 LNHNV and CDR2 YYDKDF (reference sequence). V lost 5 bases and J 3 bases, leaving 10 bases between the germline ends. This CDR3 region has 13 residues. The CDR3 DNA is TGTGCCACCAGCTGGGGAGCTGAAGAGACCCAGTACTTC. Translating it yields CATSWGAEETQYF.

This clone came up a few times. The chain recombines TRBV9 with TRBJ2-5; D is unclear. Trimming removed 2 bases from V and 1 base from J, with 6 bases in between. CDR1 and CDR2 from the germline V gene are SGDLS and YYNGEE. The CDR3 extends over 13 amino acids. In nucleotides, the CDR3 is TGTGCCAGCAGCGTGAGCCTCCAAGAGACCCAGTACTTC. Residues: CASSVSLQETQYF. Complete variable domain (other parts from reference TRBV9 and TRBJ2-5): DSGVTQTPKHLITATGQRVTLRCSPRSGDLSVYWYQQSLDQGLQFLIQYYNGEERAKGNILERFSAQQFPDLHSELNLSSLELGDSALYFCASSVSLQETQYFGPGTRLLVL.

In its sample, this clone was seen a few times. The rearrangement uses TRBV28 and TRBJ2-5; 11 bases are a match to TRBD1. The V gene end was trimmed by 8 bases and the J gene end by 5 bases; junction bases not matched to a gene: 4. This CDR3 is 13 amino acids long. From germline, CDR1 is MDHEN and CDR2 SYDVKM. This chain's CDR3 is CASGQGAPETQYF. The CDR3 DNA sequence: TGTGCCAGCGGACAGGGGGCACCGGAGACCCAGTACTTC.

The rearrangement links TRBV19 to TRBJ1-2; D perhaps matches TRBD1 (6 bases). Trimming took off 7 bases at V and 1 base at J, with 13 bases between the two ends. This CDR3 contains 14 residues. Germline loops: CDR1 LNHDA, CDR2 SQIVND (reference sequence). CDR3 sequence reads: CASKRDTDNYGYTF. The CDR3 DNA is TGTGCCAGTAAACGGGACACCGATAACTATGGCTACACCTTC.

The V and J genes are TRBV5-1 and TRBJ2-1; the match to TRBD1 covers 7 bases. This CDR3 spans 14 amino acids. V lost 4 bases and J lost 8; bases outside the gene matches: 9. Germline-derived CDR1 and CDR2 are SGHRS and YFSETQ. CDR3: CASSIRDSQDEQFF. In DNA, the CDR3 is TGCGCCAGCAGCATACGGGACAGTCAGGATGAGCAGTTCTTC.

The table lists this clone with a few counts. The rearrangement links TRBV7-9 to TRBJ2-4; unclear D gene. From germline, CDR1 is SEHNR and CDR2 FQNEAQ (reference sequence). V was cut by 1 base and J by 0 bases, with 10 bases left in between. The CDR3 is 16 amino acids. CDR3 sequence: CASSLGAGLAKNIQYF. The CDR3, as DNA: TGTGCCAGCAGCTTAGGGGCAGGTCTAGCCAAAAACATTCAGTACTTC.

This clone was seen a few times. This CDR3 is also generated by other DNA sequences in the sample. The chain is built from TRBV15 and TRBJ2-5, with a tentative D call TRBD2 (6 bases). Germline CDR1 is LNHNV and CDR2 is YYDKDF (reference sequence). V lost 0 bases and J lost 3, with 8 bases in between. The CDR3 runs to 14 residues. The chain's CDR3 is CATSRDRGEETQYF. The CDR3 nucleotides read TGTGCCACCAGCAGAGATCGCGGGGAAGAGACCCAGTACTTC.

Concerning this clone itself: Distinct nucleotide sequences in the sample also encode this CDR3. V and J are TRBV7-2 and TRBJ2-7, with a weak D call TRBD1 (7 bases). The germline V and J ends were trimmed by 5 bases and 1 base, with 12 bases remaining between them. The CDR3 covers 14 residues. CDR1 is SGHTA, CDR2 FQGNSA, per germline. The DNA for the CDR3 is TGTGCCAGCAGCGGGCAGGGGGGTTCCTACGAGCAGTACTTC. Translation: CASSGQGGSYEQYF.

This clone was detected a few times. The CDR3 nucleotides read TGTGCCAGCAGCTTATCGGCAGGGGATACCTACGAGCAGTACTTC. It codes for CASSLSAGDTYEQYF. The V gene is TRBV7-8, the J gene TRBJ2-7, with D perhaps TRBD1 (6 bases). In germline, CDR1 is SGHVS, CDR2 FQNEAQ. V lost 2 bases, J lost 2 bases, and 13 bases lay in between. The CDR3 sequence is 15 residues long.

This clone came up a few times. The DNA of the CDR3 is TGTGCCAGCAGCCTGGACAGGGGGAATGGCTACACCTTC. Its protein product is CASSLDRGNGYTF. The gene calls are TRBV5-4 and TRBJ1-2, with 10 bases aligning to TRBD1. CDR1 is SGHNT, CDR2 YYREEE, per germline (reference sequence). The ends lost 4 bases at V and 6 bases at J; junction bases unmatched: 3. This CDR3 spans 13 amino acids.

V and J are TRBV30 and TRBJ2-3; D possibly corresponds to TRBD2 (6 bases). Germline V gene data show CDR1 as GTSNPN and CDR2 as SVGIG (reference sequence). CDR3 length: 15 amino acids. V lost 2 bases to trimming and J lost 0 bases, with 12 bases between them. In DNA, the CDR3 is TGTGCCTGGAGTCTTAGGGCGGGGAGCACAGATACGCAGTATTTT. It codes for CAWSLRAGSTDTQYF. The whole variable domain, filled in from reference TRBV30 and TRBJ2-3, reads SQTIHQWPATLVQPVGSPLSLECTVEGTSNPNLYWYRQAAGRGLQLLFYSVGIGQISSEVPQNLSASRPQDRQFILSSKKLLLSDSGFYLCAWSLRAGSTDTQYFGPGTRLTVL.

The chain couples TRBV15 to TRBJ1-1; maybe TRBD1 (6 bases). This CDR3 is 15 amino acids long. Trimming took 0 bases from V and 8 from J, leaving 16 bases between them. CDR1 and CDR2 (germline): LNHNV, YYDKDF (reference sequence). CDR3 in amino acids: CATSRDRWGQGEAFF. CDR3 coding DNA: TGTGCCACCAGCAGAGATCGTTGGGGACAAGGAGAAGCTTTCTTT.

The chain employs TRBV2 and TRBJ2-7; possible D gene TRBD2, 5 bases. Germline CDR1 reads SNHLY; CDR2 reads FYNNEI. V was pared by 8 bases and J by 2 bases, with 13 bases between. This CDR3 region has 13 residues. The CDR3 DNA is TGTGCCAGCTTCCTGGACTTGGCCTACGAGCAGTACTTC. Translating it yields CASFLDLAYEQYF.

The chain uses TRBV7-2 and TRBJ2-3; no clear D gene. CDR1 SGHTA and CDR2 FQGNSA come from the germline V gene. This CDR3 has 15 amino acids. The ends were cut back, 1 base at V and 5 bases at J, with 13 bases in the middle. The DNA of the CDR3 is TGTGCCAGCAGCTTAGGCGGCATAAAAGGAGATACGCAGTATTTT. Protein: CASSLGGIKGDTQYF.

Turning to this clone: The same CDR3 is also encoded by other DNA sequences in this sample. The J gene is TRBJ2-3, the V gene TRBV4-1; a weak D match, TRBD2 (6 bases). CDR3 length equals 15 residues. Germline V CDR1 and CDR2: MGHRA, YSYEKL. With 2 bases removed from V and 3 bases from J, the gap between germline ends came to 12 bases. The CDR3 nucleotides are TGCGCCAGCAGCCAACCCGGGGGTCGTACAGATACGCAGTATTTT. Amino acids: CASSQPGGRTDTQYF.

This clone turned up a few times. The chain carries TRBV13 and TRBJ2-5; 8 nucleotides match TRBD2. The CDR3 spans 15 residues. Germline-derived CDR1 and CDR2 are PRHDT and FYEKMQ (reference sequence). V lost 4 bases, J lost 4 bases, and 8 bases stayed unmatched. The CDR3 protein is CASSSRDSGIETQYF. The CDR3 nucleotides are TGTGCCAGCAGCTCTCGGGATAGCGGGATAGAGACCCAGTACTTC.

This clone occurred a few times. This chain uses TRBV10-3 with TRBJ2-5; 14 positions match TRBD2. The V gene's germline CDR1 is ENHRY and CDR2 SYGVKD. The CDR3 loop spans 15 amino acids. With 10 bases clipped from V and 1 base from J, the junction kept 5 bases outside the gene matches. CDR3 coding DNA: TGTGCCAGCCGGACTAGCGGGGGGTCCCAAGAGACCCAGTACTTC. Its translation: CASRTSGGSQETQYF.

Only a few counts were recorded for this clone. The CDR3 nucleotides are TGCGCCAGCAGGGTGGCGGGGGCCATTGGCGGCTACACCTTC. Protein product: CASRVAGAIGGYTF. The rearrangement uses TRBV5-1 and TRBJ1-2, with D possibly TRBD1 on 6 matching bases. This CDR3 is 14 amino acids long. CDR1 is SGHRS and CDR2 is YFSETQ in the germline V gene. Trimming removed 5 bases from V and 8 bases from J, with 19 bases in between.